This TCR beta chain was sequenced for a study of OX40 agonist ivuxolimab in advanced cancers. The study sampled blood at baseline, cycle 4 day 1, and cycle 7 day 1. The ends were cut back, 6 bases at V and 3 bases at J, with 11 bases in the middle. There are 13 residues in the CDR3. The germline V gene has CDR1 MNHEY and CDR2 SVGAGI. Sequencing used immunoSEQ multiplex PCR; TCRdb keeps in-frame clones, though not all of them. Among about 12,000 clones listed, 80% to 95% were seen once. The source of this sequence is an adult with an advanced solid tumor such as melanoma, head and neck, liver or kidney cancer. The material was CD4+ or CD8+ T cells sorted from blood, obtained in a trial of the OX40 agonist ivuxolimab. The rearrangement links TRBV6-5 to TRBJ1-1; a weak D match, TRBD1 (5 bases). The CDR3 coding sequence is TGTGCCAGCAGCCATGGGGGGGACACTGAAGCTTTCTTT. The encoded protein is CASSHGGDTEAFF.